The next 8 T cell receptor beta chains were all read from a single sample in a study of regulatory T cells in long-lasting Graves disease. Time point meaning: newly diagnosed GD, antithyroid drugs for less than 3 months. With RNA extracted from PBMCs as input, the TCR library was made. HTBI primers from iRepertoire and Arm-PCR of CDR3 regions yielded the TCR beta libraries. TCRdb independently ran MiXCR on the multiplex PCR reads; one entry per CDR3 protein. The sample carries 450,000 to 500,000 distinct CDR3 sequences, 15% to 20% recorded once. These same data were also listed under a study on T cells in Graves' hyperthyroidism and ophthalmopathy.

This specimen was peripheral blood mononuclear cells (PBMCs), taken at new diagnosis, from a patient treated with antithyroid drugs. These TCRs come from a man aged 40-49 years with Graves disease.

This clonotype was seen many times. The rearrangement joins TRBV20-1 to TRBJ2-3; no firm D call. Trimming cost V 3 bases and J 5 bases, with 12 bases left between them. Germline V gene data show CDR1 as DFQATT and CDR2 as SNEGSKA (reference sequence). The CDR3 has 13 residues. This chain's CDR3 is CSASLVVQDTQYF. In DNA form, the CDR3 reads TGCAGTGCTAGTTTGGTGGTGCAAGATACGCAGTATTTT.

This clonotype was found many times. V and J are TRBV2 and TRBJ2-5; TRBD1 agrees at 7 bases. With V trimmed by 7 bases and J by 2 bases, 4 bases remained unmatched. Germline assignment: CDR1 SNHLY and CDR2 FYNNEI. The CDR3 contains 13 residues. CDR3 protein: CASIWDRQETQYF. CDR3 coding DNA: TGTGCCAGCATTTGGGACAGACAAGAGACCCAGTACTTC.

The sample holds a few counts of this clonotype. Written as DNA, the CDR3 is TGTGCTAGTGGTCCCGGGACTTATCAAGAGACCCAGTACTTC. Translated, it gives CASGPGTYQETQYF. This chain joins TRBV12-5 and TRBJ2-5, with D possibly matching TRBD2 (6 bases). Between the trimmed V and J ends, which lost 5 bases and 2 bases, there was a span of 12 bases. The CDR3 is made up of 14 amino acids. Germline lookup yields CDR1 LGHNT and CDR2 FRNRAP.

In its sample, this clonotype was seen many times. The V gene is TRBV20-1, the J gene TRBJ1-2; D not resolved. V gave up 3 bases and J gave up 6 bases, with 20 bases separating them. CDR1 and CDR2 (germline): DFQATT, SNEGSKA (reference sequence). There are 15 residues in the CDR3. The chain's CDR3 is CSASRFADGGDGYTF. The CDR3 DNA is TGCAGTGCTAGTAGGTTCGCAGACGGCGGGGATGGCTACACCTTC.

This CDR3 is CASSYPEGLGNTIYF. The CDR3 DNA sequence: TGTGCCAGCAGCTACCCGGAGGGGCTAGGAAACACCATATATTTT. The V and J genes are TRBV7-9 and TRBJ1-3; D is possibly TRBD1 (5 bases). Germline V gene data show CDR1 as SEHNR and CDR2 as FQNEAQ (reference sequence). V shed 4 bases and J shed 4 bases, with 14 bases lying between them. This CDR3 contains 15 residues.

This clonotype has a count of ten or more. The rearrangement joins TRBV10-3 to TRBJ1-2; D remains unclear. The CDR3 length is 13 residues. Trimming took 0 bases from V and 8 from J, leaving 10 bases between them. CDR1 and CDR2 (germline): ENHRY, SYGVKD. CDR3 in DNA: TGTGCCATCAGTGAGTCTCGGAGATCGGGCTACACCTTC. Translation gives CAISESRRSGYTF.

This sequence joins TRBV13 and TRBJ2-4; TRBD2 matches 7 bases. V gave up 5 bases and J gave up 7 bases; unmatched junction bases: 14. Germline assignment: CDR1 PRHDT and CDR2 FYEKMQ (reference sequence). The CDR3 has 16 residues. The CDR3 nucleotides read TGTGCCAGCAGCCATGATATGGACCCCGGGGGGAACATTCAGTACTTC. Protein: CASSHDMDPGGNIQYF.

The rearrangement joins TRBV12-3 or TRBV12-4 to TRBJ2-1, with no clear D. V lost 6 bases and J lost 0, with 12 bases in between. The CDR3 length is 15 residues. The CDR3 loop is CASRPTHSSYNEQFF. In DNA, the CDR3 is TGTGCCAGCAGACCAACACATAGCTCCTACAATGAGCAGTTCTTC.